This TCR beta chain is drawn from a study of sequential checkpoint blockade in melanoma. Whole-study findings and limits: Rising tumor T-cell fraction and clonality meant about 30 times likelier benefit.

Points on this clone: Its cognate antigen is unknown.

TCRdb keeps only in-frame clones here, not all; method: immunoSEQ multiplex PCR. This table holds about 5,000 clones, 20% to 30% found once. The germline V and J ends were trimmed by 5 bases and 3 bases, with 11 bases remaining between them. CDR1 and CDR2 (germline): MNHGY, SAAAGT. The CDR3 runs to 13 residues. The treatment denotes: randomized to nivolumab then ipilimumab (arm A) or the reverse (arm B). No patient had prior DNA-damaging chemotherapy. This TCR came from a human donor with melanoma. The chain combines TRBV6-8 with TRBJ2-7; D may be TRBD1 (6 bases). Specimen: tumor tissue (inferred from file names), collected from a patient given nivolumab and ipilimumab in sequence. CDR3 protein: CASSVTGFYEQYF. CDR3 DNA sequence: TGTGCCAGCAGTGTAACAGGGTTCTACGAGCAGTACTTC.